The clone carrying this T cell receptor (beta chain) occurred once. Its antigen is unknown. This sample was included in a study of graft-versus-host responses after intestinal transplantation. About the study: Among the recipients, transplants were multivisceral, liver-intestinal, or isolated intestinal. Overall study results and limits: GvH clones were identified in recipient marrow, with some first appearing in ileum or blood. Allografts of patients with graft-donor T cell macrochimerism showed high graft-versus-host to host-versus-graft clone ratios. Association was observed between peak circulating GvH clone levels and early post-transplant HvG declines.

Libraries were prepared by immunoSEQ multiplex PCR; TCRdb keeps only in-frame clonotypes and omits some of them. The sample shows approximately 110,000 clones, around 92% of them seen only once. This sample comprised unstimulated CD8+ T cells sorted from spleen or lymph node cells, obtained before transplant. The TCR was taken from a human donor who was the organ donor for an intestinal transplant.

For the CDR3, the DNA is TGTGCCAGCAGCCCAAGCCTGGGGAGAGAGACCCAGTACTTC. This codes for CASSPSLGRETQYF. This chain connects TRBV13 to TRBJ2-5; weak D call: TRBD2 (5 bases). Germline V lookup: CDR1 PRHDT, CDR2 FYEKMQ (reference sequence). The germline V and J ends were trimmed by 5 bases and 4 bases, with 14 bases remaining between them. The CDR3 covers 14 residues.